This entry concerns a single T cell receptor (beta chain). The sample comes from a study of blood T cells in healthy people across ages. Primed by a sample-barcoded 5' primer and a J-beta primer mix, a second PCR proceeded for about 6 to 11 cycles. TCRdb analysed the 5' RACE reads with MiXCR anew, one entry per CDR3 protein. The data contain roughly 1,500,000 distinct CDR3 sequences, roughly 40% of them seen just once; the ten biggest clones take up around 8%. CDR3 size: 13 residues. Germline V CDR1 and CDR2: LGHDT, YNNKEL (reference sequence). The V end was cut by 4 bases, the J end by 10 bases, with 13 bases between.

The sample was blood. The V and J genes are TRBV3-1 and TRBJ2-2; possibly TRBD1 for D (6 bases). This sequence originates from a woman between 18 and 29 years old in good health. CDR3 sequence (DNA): TGTGCCAGCAGCCTTACAGGGTCGGAGGAGCTGTTTTTT. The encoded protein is CASSLTGSEELFF.